The 3 T cell receptor beta chains below were found in one sample sequenced in a study of T cell repertoires in cytomegalovirus infection. TCRdb recomputed calls from the reads with MiXCR, one row per CDR3 protein. The repertoire includes roughly 730,000 distinct CDR3 sequences, 30% to 35% of them detected once, and roughly 20% sits in the top ten. The antigens of these receptors remain unknown. The specimen was cultured PBMCs, collected from culture after CMV antigen stimulation. The receptor set was obtained from a human donor in good health (CMV status not recorded). Some clones in this sample may be carry-over from other donors' samples.

This clonotype has more than one count but fewer than ten. V usage is TRBV20-1 and J usage is TRBJ1-5; D is perhaps TRBD1 (5 bases). The CDR3 length is 14 residues. Trimming shortened V by 6 bases and J by 6 bases, and 18 bases separated the two germline ends. The germline gives CDR1 DFQATT, CDR2 SNEGSKA (reference sequence). CDR3 sequence: CSAQADSGGQPQHF. Written as DNA, the CDR3 is TGCAGTGCCCAGGCAGACAGTGGAGGTCAGCCCCAGCATTTT.

V gene TRBV18 combines with J gene TRBJ1-2; maybe TRBD1 (5 bases). Germline assignment: CDR1 KGHSH and CDR2 LQKENI. With 6 bases removed from V and 8 bases from J, the gap between germline ends came to 13 bases. This CDR3 contains 12 residues. CDR3 residues: CASSAAGQGYTF. The CDR3 DNA reads TGTGCCAGCTCGGCCGCAGGGCAAGGCTACACCTTC.

The sample holds a few counts of this clonotype. The chain employs TRBV11-2 and TRBJ2-3; D gene ambiguous. Germline CDR1 reads SGHAT; CDR2 reads FQNNGV. Trimming pared 5 bases from V and 12 bases from J, leaving 15 bases between. CDR3 length: 12 residues. The CDR3 reads CASSLLSLEQYF. For the CDR3, the DNA is TGTGCCAGCAGCCTGTTATCGTTGGAACAGTATTTT.